These T cell receptor beta chains were read from a single sample in a study of blood T cell repertoires in COVID-19. The data were produced by immunoSEQ multiplex PCR, yet TCRdb's version contains in-frame clones alone and is incomplete. This table has some 200,000 clones, around 80% appearing once. Input material: peripheral blood. The receptors were sampled from a young woman with COVID-19, enrolled during active disease. The CDR3 runs from the conserved cysteine through the conserved F or W. A D gene is named only where the DNA matches it firmly. Some rows have no size entry. The others give once, few or many, or a class for an expanded clone.

clone size: -
D gene: -
J gene: TRBJ1-1
V gene: TRBV7-2
CDR3 protein: CASSLDDKTWNTEAFF
CDR3 DNA: TGTGCCAGCAGCTTAGATGACAAAACCTGGAACACTGAAGCTTTCTTT

clone size: few
D gene: -
J gene: TRBJ1-5
V gene: TRBV7-2
CDR3 protein: CASSGTGNQPQHF
CDR3 DNA: TGTGCCAGCAGCGGAACAGGCAATCAGCCCCAGCATTTT

clone size: -
D gene: -
J gene: TRBJ1-2
V gene: TRBV6-5
CDR3 protein: CASSYSSGVGFDGYTF
CDR3 DNA: TGTGCCAGCAGTTACTCTTCGGGGGTAGGGTTTGATGGCTACACCTTC

clone size: -
D gene: -
J gene: TRBJ2-5
V gene: TRBV6-2/TRBV6-3
CDR3 protein: CASSRDWLAAGETQYF
CDR3 DNA: TGTGCCAGCAGTCGCGACTGGCTAGCCGCGGGGGAGACCCAGTACTTC

clone size: -
D gene: TRBD2
J gene: TRBJ2-1
V gene: TRBV5-6
CDR3 protein: CASSFGLAGGKENEQFF
CDR3 DNA: TGTGCCAGCAGCTTTGGACTAGCGGGAGGGAAGGAGAATGAGCAGTTCTTC

clone size: -
D gene: TRBD2
J gene: TRBJ2-3
V gene: TRBV11-3
CDR3 protein: CASSLALTAASGGRGF
CDR3 DNA: TGTGCCAGCAGCTTAGCCCTAACCGCGGCTAGCGGGGGGAGGGGGTTT

clone size: -
D gene: -
J gene: TRBJ2-7
V gene: TRBV5-1
CDR3 protein: CASSLVGGTPYEQYF
CDR3 DNA: TGCGCCAGCAGCTTGGTAGGCGGGACCCCCTACGAGCAGTACTTC

clone size: -
D gene: TRBD1
J gene: TRBJ1-3
V gene: TRBV6-5
CDR3 protein: CASVQGWSGNTIYF
CDR3 DNA: TGTGCCAGTGTACAGGGGTGGTCTGGAAACACCATATATTTT

clone size: -
D gene: TRBD1
J gene: TRBJ1-2
V gene: TRBV4-1
CDR3 protein: CASSHIGQGHYGYTF
CDR3 DNA: TGCGCCAGCAGCCATATAGGACAGGGGCACTATGGCTACACCTTC

clone size: few
D gene: -
J gene: TRBJ1-6
V gene: TRBV7-2
CDR3 protein: CASSLAWEGSPLHF
CDR3 DNA: TGTGCCAGCAGCTTAGCCTGGGAGGGGTCACCCCTCCACTTT

clone size: -
D gene: TRBD1
J gene: TRBJ2-5
V gene: TRBV6-2/TRBV6-3
CDR3 protein: CASSYSGQGETQYF
CDR3 DNA: TGTGCCAGCAGTTACTCCGGACAGGGAGAGACCCAGTACTTC

clone size: -
D gene: -
J gene: TRBJ2-5
V gene: TRBV4-3
CDR3 protein: CASSQDLAGQETQYF
CDR3 DNA: TGCGCCAGCAGCCAAGATTTGGCAGGACAAGAGACCCAGTACTTC

clone size: few
D gene: -
J gene: TRBJ1-1
V gene: TRBV6-2/TRBV6-3
CDR3 protein: CASSGPGHSNTEAFF
CDR3 DNA: TGTGCCAGCAGTGGTCCGGGACACTCGAACACTGAAGCTTTCTTT

clone size: -
D gene: -
J gene: TRBJ2-2
V gene: TRBV28
CDR3 protein: CATPGQNTGELFF
CDR3 DNA: TGTGCCACTCCGGGACAAAACACCGGGGAGCTGTTTTTT

clone size: -
D gene: -
J gene: TRBJ1-5
V gene: TRBV4-3
CDR3 protein: CASSQDEDQPQHF
CDR3 DNA: TGCGCCAGCAGCCAAGATGAGGATCAGCCCCAGCATTTT

clone size: few
D gene: -
J gene: TRBJ1-1
V gene: TRBV5-5
CDR3 protein: CASSFSHPREGTEAFF
CDR3 DNA: TGTGCCAGCAGCTTTAGCCATCCCCGGGAGGGGACTGAAGCTTTCTTT

clone size: -
D gene: TRBD1
J gene: TRBJ2-2
V gene: TRBV3-1/TRBV3-2
CDR3 protein: CASSQGTGANTGELFF
CDR3 DNA: TGTGCCAGCAGCCAAGGGACAGGAGCGAACACCGGGGAGCTGTTTTTT

clone size: -
D gene: -
J gene: TRBJ1-3
V gene: TRBV10-3
CDR3 protein: CAISETGQNSGNTIYF
CDR3 DNA: TGTGCCATCAGTGAGACAGGGCAGAACTCTGGAAACACCATATATTTT

clone size: -
D gene: TRBD2
J gene: TRBJ2-2
V gene: TRBV5-4
CDR3 protein: CASHQRERGGTSELFF
CDR3 DNA: TGTGCCAGCCATCAAAGGGAGCGGGGGGGGACTTCGGAGCTGTTTTTT

clone size: few
D gene: -
J gene: TRBJ2-1
V gene: TRBV4-1
CDR3 protein: CASSQEGALFQFF
CDR3 DNA: TGCGCCAGCAGCCAAGAAGGGGCCCTTTTTCAGTTCTTC

clone size: -
D gene: TRBD1
J gene: TRBJ1-2
V gene: TRBV28
CDR3 protein: CASSSPGQGSYGYTF
CDR3 DNA: TGTGCCAGCAGTTCACCGGGACAGGGGAGCTATGGCTACACCTTC

clone size: -
D gene: -
J gene: TRBJ1-1
V gene: TRBV28
CDR3 protein: CASNYRAWNTEAFF
CDR3 DNA: TGTGCCAGCAACTACAGGGCCTGGAACACTGAAGCTTTCTTT

clone size: few
D gene: -
J gene: TRBJ2-7
V gene: TRBV30
CDR3 protein: CAWSVPRGPSGSYEQYF
CDR3 DNA: TGTGCCTGGAGTGTACCGAGAGGCCCCTCGGGGAGCTACGAGCAGTACTTC

clone size: -
D gene: -
J gene: TRBJ2-2
V gene: TRBV28
CDR3 protein: CASSSPGYTGELFF
CDR3 DNA: TGTGCCAGCAGTTCGCCGGGGTACACCGGGGAGCTGTTTTTT

clone size: -
D gene: TRBD1
J gene: TRBJ1-2
V gene: TRBV18
CDR3 protein: CASSPRAGQVDGYTF
CDR3 DNA: TGTGCCAGCTCACCCCGGGCGGGACAGGTTGATGGCTACACCTTC

clone size: -
D gene: -
J gene: TRBJ1-3
V gene: TRBV3-1/TRBV3-2
CDR3 protein: CASSQGANPSGNTIYF
CDR3 DNA: TGTGCCAGCAGCCAAGGGGCCAACCCCTCTGGAAACACCATATATTTT

clone size: -
D gene: -
J gene: TRBJ2-7
V gene: TRBV5-1
CDR3 protein: CASSFAGTSYEQYF
CDR3 DNA: TGCGCCAGCAGCTTCGCCGGGACTTCCTACGAGCAGTACTTC

clone size: -
D gene: -
J gene: TRBJ2-1
V gene: TRBV7-2
CDR3 protein: CASSPSQGLRYNEQFF
CDR3 DNA: TGTGCCAGCAGCCCCTCACAGGGTTTGCGCTACAATGAGCAGTTCTTC

clone size: -
D gene: TRBD2
J gene: TRBJ2-7
V gene: TRBV9
CDR3 protein: CASSVAAGPSYEQYF
CDR3 DNA: TGTGCCAGCAGCGTAGCAGCGGGGCCCTCCTACGAGCAGTACTTC